The source of this T cell receptor beta chain is a study of blood T cell repertoires in COVID-19. Assay: immunoSEQ multiplex PCR; the TCRdb copy retains only in-frame clones and omits some. The table records about 280,000 clones, approximately 82% of them present only once. In germline, CDR1 is ENHRY, CDR2 SYGVKD. This CDR3 comprises 12 residues. Trimming took off 6 bases at V and 4 bases at J, with 8 bases between the two ends. The chain joins TRBV10-3 to TRBJ2-3, with no clear D. The source material was PBMCs or T cells enriched from blood (not recorded which). The source of this sequence is a man aged 40-49 years who had been exposed to COVID-19. CDR3 region: CAIRSQADTQYF. CDR3 nucleotide sequence: TGTGCCATCAGGAGTCAGGCAGATACGCAGTATTTT.